Listed below are T cell receptor beta chains from one sample, sequenced in a study of blood T cells in healthy people across ages. TCRdb used MiXCR to reprocess the 5' RACE reads, holding one entry per CDR3 protein. The sample includes around 1,700,000 distinct CDR3 sequences, 28% seen only once; the top ten take roughly 8%. Sequencing was carried out using blood. These receptor sequences come from a woman in her twenties or thirties in good health. The CDR3 runs from the conserved cysteine through the conserved F or W. A D gene is named only where the DNA matches it firmly. A row's size may be missing; if present it is once, few, many or a size class.

d_gene: .
abundance: .
v_gene: TRBV7-9
j_gene: TRBJ1-2
CDR3aa: CASTSTGSGLYGYTF
CDR3nt: TGTGCCAGCACCTCCACGGGGTCGGGGTTGTATGGCTACACCTTC

d_gene: .
abundance: few
v_gene: TRBV4-1
j_gene: TRBJ1-2
CDR3aa: CASSQDESPRNGYTF
CDR3nt: TGCGCCAGCAGCCAAGATGAAAGCCCGCGGAATGGCTACACCTTC

d_gene: .
abundance: .
v_gene: TRBV2
j_gene: TRBJ2-1
CDR3aa: CASSRDGGPYNEQFF
CDR3nt: TGTGCCAGCTCAAGAGACGGGGGGCCCTACAATGAGCAGTTCTTC

d_gene: .
abundance: .
v_gene: TRBV7-2
j_gene: TRBJ2-7
CDR3aa: CASSLEARAGDQYF
CDR3nt: TGTGCCAGCAGCCTAGAGGCGCGGGCCGGTGATCAGTACTTC

d_gene: TRBD1
abundance: .
v_gene: TRBV5-1
j_gene: TRBJ2-7
CDR3aa: CASSLTSGTGSGEQYF
CDR3nt: TGCGCCAGCAGCTTGACTTCCGGGACAGGGTCGGGTGAGCAGTACTTC

d_gene: TRBD2
abundance: many
v_gene: TRBV20-1
j_gene: TRBJ2-7
CDR3aa: CSARGLAGNSYEQYF
CDR3nt: TGCAGTGCTAGAGGGCTAGCGGGAAACTCCTACGAGCAGTACTTC

d_gene: .
abundance: few
v_gene: TRBV28
j_gene: TRBJ2-7
CDR3aa: CASSVTLGAKYEQYF
CDR3nt: TGTGCCAGCAGCGTGACGCTAGGGGCTAAATACGAGCAGTACTTC

d_gene: .
abundance: few
v_gene: TRBV4-1
j_gene: TRBJ2-4
CDR3aa: CASSQLTKGGSLENIQYF
CDR3nt: TGCGCCAGCAGCCAATTGACAAAGGGAGGATCGTTGGAAAACATTCAGTACTTC

d_gene: TRBD1
abundance: few
v_gene: TRBV14
j_gene: TRBJ2-4
CDR3aa: CASSAAGTGLIQYF
CDR3nt: TGTGCCAGCAGCGCGGCCGGGACAGGACTCATTCAGTACTTC

d_gene: .
abundance: .
v_gene: TRBV29-1
j_gene: TRBJ2-1
CDR3aa: CSVEGPRLAMDEQFF
CDR3nt: TGCAGCGTTGAAGGGCCCCGTCTAGCGATGGATGAGCAGTTCTTC

d_gene: TRBD1
abundance: many
v_gene: TRBV7-2
j_gene: TRBJ2-5
CDR3aa: CASSLAGQGETQYF
CDR3nt: TGTGCCAGCAGCTTAGCCGGACAGGGAGAGACCCAGTACTTC

d_gene: .
abundance: .
v_gene: TRBV6-2/TRBV6-3
j_gene: TRBJ2-7
CDR3aa: CASSYFRGVGEQYF
CDR3nt: TGTGCCAGCAGTTACTTCAGGGGAGTGGGAGAGCAGTACTTC

d_gene: .
abundance: .
v_gene: TRBV10-3
j_gene: TRBJ2-2
CDR3aa: CAISESTEELFF
CDR3nt: TGTGCCATCAGTGAGTCGACAGAGGAGCTGTTTTTT